These T cell receptor beta chains were read from a single sample in a study of T cell responses to AZD1222 COVID-19 vaccine. The method was immunoSEQ multiplex PCR; TCRdb's version includes in-frame clones alone and lacks a portion of them. The sample records over 95,000 clones, roughly 90% being singletons. Sequencing was performed on peripheral blood, taken 28 days after the second AZD1222 dose. The receptors originated from an adult who received the AZD1222 COVID-19 vaccine. Each CDR3 is given with its conserved first and last residue. Each record gives: CDR3 protein, CDR3 DNA, J gene, clone size, D gene, V gene. D genes are given only for firm matches. Expanded clones are given a class, and other clones once, few, many or no size at all.

CASSLVGTDSYEQYF	TGTGCCAGCAGCTTAGTAGGGACGGACTCCTACGAGCAGTACTTC	TRBJ2-7	.	.	TRBV7-8
CASSPPQVRNGYTF	TGTGCCAGCAGCCCCCCCCAGGTCAGAAATGGCTACACCTTC	TRBJ1-2	once	.	TRBV7-8
CASSASYSEETQYF	TGTGCCAGCAGCGCTAGCTACAGTGAAGAGACCCAGTACTTC	TRBJ2-5	once	.	TRBV7-8
CASSSPAHEKLFF	TGTGCCAGCAGTTCCCCCGCGCATGAAAAACTGTTTTTT	TRBJ1-4	.	.	TRBV28
CASGQGDTEAFF	TGTGCCAGCGGGCAGGGGGACACTGAAGCTTTCTTT	TRBJ1-1	once	TRBD1	TRBV13
CASNVNPNTGELFF	TGTGCCAGCAACGTGAATCCGAACACCGGGGAGCTGTTTTTT	TRBJ2-2	.	.	TRBV2
CASSRLAATGPGELFF	TGTGCCAGCAGTCGCCTTGCGGCCACCGGCCCCGGGGAGCTGTTTTTT	TRBJ2-2	.	.	TRBV6-2/TRBV6-3
CASSLKSGGGYTF	TGTGCCAGCAGTTTAAAATCGGGGGGTGGCTACACCTTC	TRBJ1-2	.	.	TRBV12-3/TRBV12-4
CASSAASGRNTQYF	TGCGCCAGCAGTGCGGCTAGCGGGAGAAATACGCAGTATTTT	TRBJ2-3	.	TRBD2	TRBV10-1
CAWSVGETQYF	TGTGCCTGGAGTGTCGGAGAGACCCAGTACTTC	TRBJ2-5	.	.	TRBV30
CASDRDGYNEQFF	TGCGCCAGCGACCGGGACGGGTACAATGAGCAGTTCTTC	TRBJ2-1	.	.	TRBV5-1
CASSLASGVGQETQYF	TGCGCCAGCAGCTTGGCAAGTGGGGTTGGTCAAGAGACCCAGTACTTC	TRBJ2-5	.	.	TRBV5-1
CASLGFDPTNTEAFF	TGTGCCAGTCTGGGATTTGACCCGACGAACACTGAAGCTTTCTTT	TRBJ1-1	.	.	TRBV19
CASSDRGEAFF	TGTGCCAGCAGTGACAGGGGCGAGGCTTTCTTT	TRBJ1-1	.	TRBD1	TRBV12-3/TRBV12-4
CASSPRQGQAWQYF	TGTGCCAGCAGCCCCCGGCAGGGCCAAGCTTGGCAGTACTTC	TRBJ2-7	.	.	TRBV9
CASSYTGSLPYEQYF	TGTGCCAGCAGTTACACAGGGTCACTACCCTACGAGCAGTACTTC	TRBJ2-7	.	.	TRBV7-9
CASSARFRRTSGTLGDTQYF	TGTGCCAGCAGCGCCCGGTTCCGAAGGACTAGCGGGACTTTGGGCGATACGCAGTATTTT	TRBJ2-3	.	TRBD2	TRBV9
CASSLGRQDGYTF	TGCGCCAGCAGCTTGGGGAGACAGGATGGCTACACCTTC	TRBJ1-2	.	.	TRBV5-1
CASTWGGRSPEQYF	TGTGCCAGCACCTGGGGCGGGAGATCCCCCGAGCAGTACTTC	TRBJ2-7	.	TRBD2	TRBV5-6
CASSMERGIAQHF	TGTGCCAGTAGTATGGAGAGAGGGATCGCCCAGCATTTT	TRBJ1-5	.	.	TRBV19
CASSEYWARATDTQYF	TGTGCCAGCAGTGAATATTGGGCCCGCGCCACGGATACGCAGTATTTT	TRBJ2-3	.	.	TRBV25-1
CASSPTGQGGAEAFF	TGTGCCAGCAGTCCAACAGGACAGGGTGGCGCCGAAGCTTTCTTT	TRBJ1-1	.	TRBD1	TRBV7-9
CASSILAGQQETQYF	TGTGCCAGTAGTATTCTCGCGGGACAGCAAGAGACCCAGTACTTC	TRBJ2-5	.	.	TRBV19
CARSPPGTRDNEQFF	TGTGCCAGAAGCCCCCCCGGGACTAGAGACAATGAGCAGTTCTTC	TRBJ2-1	.	TRBD2	TRBV5-3
CASSLLAIPHEQYF	TGTGCCAGCAGTTTATTGGCAATTCCCCACGAGCAGTACTTC	TRBJ2-7	.	.	TRBV6-2/TRBV6-3
CASTPRGTGGSYEQYF	TGTGCCAGCACCCCCCGGGGGACAGGGGGCTCTTACGAGCAGTACTTC	TRBJ2-7	.	TRBD1	TRBV28
CASSHDMAYEQYF	TGCGCCAGCAGCCACGACATGGCCTACGAGCAGTACTTC	TRBJ2-7	.	.	TRBV5-1
CASSPPRDDEKLFF	TGTGCCAGCTCACCACCCAGGGATGATGAAAAACTGTTTTTT	TRBJ1-4	.	.	TRBV18
CASSANSNPLGELFF	TGCGCCAGCAGTGCCAATAGTAATCCCCTTGGGGAGCTGTTTTTT	TRBJ2-2	.	.	TRBV10-1
CAWRAHLAGSSYEQYF	TGTGCCTGGAGGGCCCATCTAGCGGGAAGCTCCTACGAGCAGTACTTC	TRBJ2-7	.	TRBD2	TRBV30
CTSRKIPRSYEQYF	TGCACCAGCCGAAAAATCCCTCGGTCCTACGAGCAGTACTTC	TRBJ2-7	.	.	TRBV1
CASISERGTLKKFF	TGTGCCAGCATCTCGGAGAGGGGCACCCTTAAGAAGTTTTTT	TRBJ1-4	once	.	TRBV2
CASSSWTSQGIANYGYTF	TGTGCCAGCAGCTCCTGGACGAGCCAGGGGATAGCTAACTATGGCTACACCTTC	TRBJ1-2	.	.	TRBV7-9
CASRDRVSGANVLTF	TGTGCCAGCAGAGACAGGGTCTCAGGGGCCAACGTCCTGACTTTC	TRBJ2-6	.	TRBD1	TRBV6-5
CASSLSVATNEKLFF	TGTGCCAGCAGCTTGTCAGTTGCAACTAATGAAAAACTGTTTTTT	TRBJ1-4	.	.	TRBV5-6
CASSLGGRGLTEAFF	TGTGCCAGCAGTTTAGGAGGGAGAGGCCTTACTGAAGCTTTCTTT	TRBJ1-1	.	.	TRBV28
CASSLGGPGENSGNTIYF	TGCGCCAGCAGCTTGGGCGGACCGGGCGAAAATTCTGGAAACACCATATATTTT	TRBJ1-3	.	.	TRBV5-1
CASSYTPGTGSEKLFF	TGTGCCAGCAGTTACACCCCGGGAACGGGGTCTGAAAAACTGTTTTTT	TRBJ1-4	.	.	TRBV6-5
CASSLLPGYQETQYF	TGTGCCAGCAGCTTACTCCCGGGATACCAAGAGACCCAGTACTTC	TRBJ2-5	few	.	TRBV7-3
CATSDSGTGGYNEQFF	TGTGCCACCAGTGACTCCGGGACAGGGGGTTACAATGAGCAGTTCTTC	TRBJ2-1	.	TRBD1	TRBV24-1
CASSSPRTDTNYGYTF	TGTGCCAGTAGTTCTCCCAGGACAGATACTAACTATGGCTACACCTTC	TRBJ1-2	.	.	TRBV19
CASTPGQGGYYGYTF	TGTGCCAGCACTCCGGGACAGGGGGGGTACTATGGCTACACCTTC	TRBJ1-2	.	TRBD1	TRBV28
CASSRSGGNQPQHF	TGTGCCAGCAGTCGATCAGGGGGCAATCAGCCCCAGCATTTT	TRBJ1-5	.	.	TRBV27
CAISGQGPNYGYTF	TGTGCCATCAGTGGACAGGGGCCTAACTATGGCTACACCTTC	TRBJ1-2	.	TRBD1	TRBV10-3